The 24 T cell receptor beta chains presented below share a single source sample, sequenced in a study of shared clonotypes between healthy human individuals. Using immunoSEQ multiplex PCR, the repertoire was profiled, and TCRdb retains in-frame clones only, with some absent. This table holds approximately 720,000 clones, around 72% found once. The sequenced sample was memory CD4+ T cells sorted from blood. The subset is: CD45RA-negative fraction. These receptors were collected from a woman aged 25 to 39 in good health.

This clone was detected only once. The rearrangement uses TRBV6-1 and TRBJ1-3; no clear D. With 2 bases removed from V and 2 bases from J, the gap between germline ends came to 7 bases. CDR1 MNHNS and CDR2 SASEGT come from the germline V gene. The CDR3 is made up of 14 amino acids. The CDR3 DNA is TGTGCCAGCAGTGAATATGGGGCTGGAAACACCATATATTTT. Residues: CASSEYGAGNTIYF.

This chain joins TRBV10-3 and TRBJ1-5; possibly TRBD1 for D (6 bases). This CDR3 spans 15 amino acids. Germline loops: CDR1 ENHRY, CDR2 SYGVKD. The V gene lost 0 bases and the J gene lost 4 bases, with 10 bases spanning the gap. The CDR3 DNA is TGTGCCATCAGTGAGTCCCCGGGGGCTAATCAGCCCCAGCATTTT. Protein: CAISESPGANQPQHF.

This clone was seen once. V is TRBV10-2 and J is TRBJ2-7; tentative D call: TRBD1 (6 bases). The CDR3 consists of 13 residues. Germline CDR1 reads WSHSY; CDR2 reads SAAADI. V was cut by 5 bases and J by 2 bases, with 10 bases left in between. The CDR3 reads CASSQGWAYEQYF. CDR3 in DNA: TGCGCCAGCAGTCAGGGGTGGGCCTACGAGCAGTACTTC.

The chain uses TRBV19 and TRBJ2-2, with D maybe TRBD1 (5 bases). The CDR3 covers 14 residues. Trimming removed 5 bases at V and 1 base at J, with 8 bases between. Germline V lookup: CDR1 LNHDA, CDR2 SQIVND (reference sequence). CDR3 DNA: TGTGCCAGTAGTCTCAGGGAGAACACCGGGGAGCTGTTTTTT. Its translation is CASSLRENTGELFF.

The chain carries TRBV28 and TRBJ2-5; 15 bases match TRBD2. CDR3 length: 18 residues. V was pared by 5 bases and J by 5 bases, with 12 bases of the junction left unmatched. The germline V gene encodes CDR1 MDHEN and CDR2 SYDVKM. The CDR3 nucleotides are TGTGCCAGCAGTCCCTTAGGACTAGCGGGAGGGCTCACGGAGACCCAGTACTTC. Its protein is CASSPLGLAGGLTETQYF.

The table lists this clone with a count of one. The chain combines TRBV19 with TRBJ2-7; 7 bases fit TRBD1. Per germline, CDR1 LNHDA and CDR2 SQIVND (reference sequence). Losses at the gene ends were 2 bases for V and 9 bases for J; bases not matched to a gene: 13. The CDR3 runs 15 residues. CDR3: CASSIRTGDLRRQYF. The CDR3 DNA reads as TGTGCCAGTAGTATAAGAACAGGGGATCTACGACGGCAGTACTTC.

The V gene is TRBV5-1, the J gene TRBJ2-3, with D perhaps matching TRBD2 (5 bases). Germline V gene data show CDR1 as SGHRS and CDR2 as YFSETQ. V was shortened by 5 bases and J by 2 bases, with 12 bases between the two germline ends. This CDR3 is 14 amino acids long. The CDR3 is CASSSPGVTDTQYF. Written as DNA, the CDR3 is TGCGCCAGCAGTTCCCCCGGGGTCACAGATACGCAGTATTTT.

The chain links TRBV2 to TRBJ1-1, with no clear D. Germline assignment: CDR1 SNHLY and CDR2 FYNNEI. Deletions cut 5 bases from V and 4 bases from J, with 8 bases between. The CDR3 is 12 residues long. The DNA for the CDR3 is TGTGCCAGCAGTCATGGGAGCACTGAAGCTTTCTTT. Translated, it gives CASSHGSTEAFF.

The table lists this clone with many counts. The rearrangement links TRBV7-9 to TRBJ2-3; no definite D call. CDR3 length: 13 amino acids. V was cut by 3 bases and J by 3 bases, with 7 bases left in between. The germline gives CDR1 SEHNR, CDR2 FQNEAQ (reference sequence). CDR3 protein: CASSFSNTDTQYF. The CDR3 DNA follows: TGTGCCAGCAGCTTCTCGAATACAGATACGCAGTATTTT.

The chain employs TRBV7-3 and TRBJ2-1, with 15 bases that match TRBD2. J lost 13 bases, V lost 5 bases, and 3 bases had no gene match. The CDR3 has 13 residues. Germline-derived CDR1 and CDR2 are SGHTA and FQGTGA. The DNA for the CDR3 is TGTGCCAGCAGCACGGGACTAGCGGGAGGACAGTTCTTC. This translates into CASSTGLAGGQFF. Using reference TRBV7-3 and TRBJ2-1 for the parts outside the CDR3, the full variable domain is GAGVSQTPSNKVTEKGKYVELRCDPISGHTALYWYRQSLGQGPEFLIYFQGTGAADDSGLPNDRFFAVRPEGSVSTLKIQRTERGDSAVYLCASSTGLAGGQFFGPGTRLTVL.

In its sample, this clone was seen a few times. V usage is TRBV28 and J usage is TRBJ2-3; 7 nucleotides agree with TRBD1. The CDR3 sequence is 16 residues long. Germline trimming cut 0 bases from V and 4 bases from J; bases unmatched to any gene: 7. Per the germline V gene, CDR1 is MDHEN and CDR2 is SYDVKM. The CDR3 nucleotides read TGTGCCAGCAGTTTATGGGAAGGGACAGCCCCAGATACGCAGTATTTT. Its protein product is CASSLWEGTAPDTQYF.

This rearrangement joins TRBV4-1 to TRBJ2-7, with 8 bases aligning to TRBD2. J gave up 4 bases and V 4 bases, and 12 bases lay outside the gene matches. There are 16 residues in the CDR3. Germline V CDR1 and CDR2: MGHRA, YSYEKL. The CDR3, as DNA: TGCGCCAGCAGCCCCCTCGGGAGGGCCAAAAGTTACGAGCAGTACTTC. It specifies CASSPLGRAKSYEQYF.

This clone was observed a handful of times. The genes are TRBV19 and TRBJ1-6; D is perhaps TRBD1 (5 bases). Germline values: CDR1 LNHDA, CDR2 SQIVND (reference sequence). V lost 4 bases and J 5 bases, leaving 18 bases between the germline ends. The length of the CDR3 is 17 residues. CDR3 DNA: TGTGCCAGTAGTAATCCCGGGACCGGGCCGGATAATTCACCCCTCCACTTT. Protein product: CASSNPGTGPDNSPLHF.

The gene calls are TRBV7-9 and TRBJ2-7; 7 bases align to TRBD2. V dropped 0 bases and J dropped 2; count of bases not matched to a gene: 4. CDR1 and CDR2 from the germline V gene are SEHNR and FQNEAQ (reference sequence). The CDR3 has 15 amino acids. The CDR3 bases are TGTGCCAGCAGCTTAGCGGGAGGGCATGCCTACGAGCAGTACTTC. This codes for CASSLAGGHAYEQYF.

The chain carries TRBV5-1 and TRBJ2-5; D is undetermined. The V and J ends lost 2 bases and 5 bases respectively, with 16 bases between them. CDR3 size: 15 residues. Germline V gene sequence: CDR1 SGHRS, CDR2 YFSETQ. CDR3 sequence: CASSLGSLVLETQYF. CDR3 nucleotides: TGCGCCAGCAGCTTAGGGTCCTTAGTACTGGAGACCCAGTACTTC.

This clone was observed a handful of times. V and J are TRBV28 and TRBJ1-1; TRBD1 might be the D (5 bases). Germline V gives CDR1 MDHEN, CDR2 SYDVKM. CDR3 length: 15 residues. The V end lost 7 bases, the J end lost 5 bases, and 20 bases lay between the germline ends. DNA for the CDR3: TGTGCCAGCAAAGGCACTTCGGGGCCGGGGACTGAAGCTTTCTTT. Its protein product is CASKGTSGPGTEAFF.

DNA of the CDR3: TGTGCCAGCAGCTTAAATGTGGACACTGAAGCTTTCTTT. Translation: CASSLNVDTEAFF. The chain combines TRBV7-9 with TRBJ1-1; unclear D gene. Germline CDR1 reads SEHNR; CDR2 reads FQNEAQ (reference sequence). The CDR3 spans 13 residues. The V gene lost 2 bases and the J gene lost 3 bases, with 7 bases spanning the gap.

Concerning this clone: This same CDR3 is encoded by further DNA sequences in the sample. The chain employs TRBV5-1 and TRBJ1-2; D ambiguous. This CDR3 contains 12 residues. The ends were cut back, 0 bases at V and 6 bases at J, with 6 bases in the middle. Germline loops: CDR1 SGHRS, CDR2 YFSETQ. CDR3 region: CASSLAGDGYTF. CDR3 coding DNA: TGCGCCAGCAGCTTGGCGGGTGATGGCTACACCTTC.

This clone has just a few counts. V usage is TRBV5-1 and J usage is TRBJ1-4; D is unresolved. The CDR3 is made up of 14 amino acids. Germline V lookup: CDR1 SGHRS, CDR2 YFSETQ. V was shortened by 4 bases and J by 0 bases, with 7 bases between the two germline ends. The CDR3 is CASSVGATNEKLFF. CDR3 DNA sequence: TGCGCCAGCAGCGTAGGCGCAACTAATGAAAAACTGTTTTTT.

DNA of the CDR3: TGCGCCAGCAGCCCTCCGGGACTAGTAGGCACCGGGGAGCTGTTTTTT. It specifies CASSPPGLVGTGELFF. This chain links TRBV5-1 with TRBJ2-2; 8 nucleotides line up with TRBD2. Germline CDR1 and CDR2: SGHRS and YFSETQ. This CDR3 has 16 amino acids. Germline trimming cut 4 bases from V and 4 bases from J; bases unmatched to any gene: 9. The variable domain in full, completed from reference TRBV5-1 and TRBJ2-2, reads KAGVTQTPRYLIKTRGQQVTLSCSPISGHRSVSWYQQTPGQGLQFLFEYFSETQRNKGNFPGRFSGRQFSNSRSEMNVSTLELGDSALYLCASSPPGLVGTGELFFGEGSRLTVL.

This CDR3 is CASSEGASGMNEQFF. DNA for the CDR3: TGCGCCAGCAGTGAAGGGGCTAGCGGGATGAATGAGCAGTTCTTC. The chain carries TRBV10-1 and TRBJ2-1; 9 bases match TRBD2. The V gene's germline CDR1 is WNHNN and CDR2 SYGVQD (reference sequence). The length of the CDR3 is 15 residues. V lost 3 bases and J lost 7; bases outside the gene matches: 7.

The chain combines TRBV27 with TRBJ2-1; 11 positions agree with TRBD2. Looked up from germline, CDR1 is MNHEY and CDR2 is SMNVEV (reference sequence). CDR3 length equals 18 residues. The CDR3 loop reads CPKGASTSGSRSYNEQFF. In nucleotides, the CDR3 is TGTCCCAAAGGGGCTTCCACTAGCGGGAGCCGCTCCTACAATGAGCAGTTCTTC.

Turning to this clone: A read error may be the cause here, since a much bigger clone is one base away. The genes are TRBV11-2 and TRBJ2-7; TRBD2 might be the D (6 bases). This CDR3 comprises 14 residues. Germline lookup yields CDR1 SGHAT and CDR2 FQNNGV. V lost 2 bases and J 0 bases, leaving 8 bases between the germline ends. CDR3 in amino acids: CASSLTGSSYEQYF. The CDR3 bases are TGTGCCAGCAGCTTAACCGGGAGCTCCTACGAGCAGTACTTC. Based on the CDR3 plus reference TRBV11-2 and TRBJ2-7, the full variable domain is EAGVAQSPRYKIIEKRQSVAFWCNPISGHATLYWYQQILGQGPKLLIQFQNNGVVDDSQLPKDRFSAERLKGVDSTLKIQPAKLEDSAVYLCASSLTGSSYEQYFGPGTRLTVT.

This sequence joins TRBV5-1 and TRBJ2-3, with D possibly matching TRBD2 (6 bases). CDR3 length equals 14 residues. V was clipped by 4 bases and J by 5 bases, with 14 bases between them. Germline assignment: CDR1 SGHRS and CDR2 YFSETQ. The CDR3 coding sequence is TGCGCCAGCAGCATTGGCGGGGCAAGAGATACGCAGTATTTT. The encoded protein is CASSIGGARDTQYF.